These T cell receptor beta chains were read from a single sample in a study of blood T cell repertoires in COVID-19. Using immunoSEQ multiplex PCR, the repertoire was profiled, and TCRdb retains in-frame clones only, with some absent. The table shows 84,000 or so clones, with around 82% occurring only once. The sample consisted of peripheral blood. These receptors were obtained from a man aged 60 to 75 with COVID-19, enrolled during active disease. The CDR3 runs from the conserved cysteine through the conserved F or W. A D gene is named only where the DNA matches it firmly. Expanded clones are given a class, and other clones once, few, many or no size at all.

few | 13 | . | TRBJ1-5 | TRBV7-8 | TGTGCCAGCAGCTTAGATCGGGGGCAGCCCCAGCATTTT | CASSLDRGQPQHF
. | 14 | . | TRBJ2-7 | TRBV5-4 | TGTGCCAGCAGGATGGACTATATGGACTACGAGCAGTACTTC | CASRMDYMDYEQYF
. | 14 | . | TRBJ1-5 | TRBV6-5 | TGTGCCAGCAGTTATGACAGAAACGATCAGCCCCAGCATTTT | CASSYDRNDQPQHF
once | 16 | TRBD1 | TRBJ1-2 | TRBV29-1 | TGCAGCGTTGATTTCCCACGGGCTGACAGGGCCTATGGCTACACCTTC | CSVDFPRADRAYGYTF
. | 14 | TRBD1 | TRBJ2-5 | TRBV5-5 | TGTGCCAGCAGCACGACAGGGCTCCAAGAGACCCAGTACTTC | CASSTTGLQETQYF
. | 14 | TRBD1 | TRBJ1-6 | TRBV9 | TGTGCCAGCGGCCGGACAGGCGATAATTCACCCCTCCACTTT | CASGRTGDNSPLHF
. | 14 | TRBD1 | TRBJ1-5 | TRBV19 | TGTGCCAGTAGGGAACCGGGACAGGGGGTGGCCCAGCATTTT | CASREPGQGVAQHF
. | 14 | TRBD1 | TRBJ1-1 | TRBV5-6 | TGTGCCAGCAGCTCTAGGACAGGGAGACCGGAAGCTTTCTTT | CASSSRTGRPEAFF
. | 14 | . | TRBJ2-7 | TRBV19 | TGTGCCAGTAGTACGGGACTTAGCTCCTACGAGCAGTACTTC | CASSTGLSSYEQYF
. | 14 | . | TRBJ2-5 | TRBV10-3 | TGTGCCATCAGCCCCACGGCGGGCCAAGAGACCCAGTACTTC | CAISPTAGQETQYF
. | 12 | . | TRBJ1-1 | TRBV6-5 | TGTGCCAGTAGGCGGGGGAACACTGAAGCTTTCTTT | CASRRGNTEAFF
. | 12 | . | TRBJ1-2 | TRBV12-3/TRBV12-4 | TGTGCCAGCCTCCGGGAGAACTATGGCTACACCTTC | CASLRENYGYTF
. | 13 | . | TRBJ1-2 | TRBV7-9 | TGTGCCAGCAGCCGGGACTTAACGAGAGGCTACACCTTC | CASSRDLTRGYTF
. | 17 | TRBD1 | TRBJ1-5 | TRBV15 | TGTGCCACCAGCAATCGGGACAGGGGGCTTGGCAATCAGCCCCAGCATTTT | CATSNRDRGLGNQPQHF
. | 15 | TRBD2 | TRBJ2-7 | TRBV7-2 | TGTGCCAGCAGCTTAACTAGCGGGAGTATCTACGAGCAGTACTTC | CASSLTSGSIYEQYF
. | 12 | TRBD1 | TRBJ1-2 | TRBV30 | TGTGCCTGGGAGTCGCGAGGGGGCGCGTTCACCTTC | CAWESRGGAFTF
. | 14 | . | TRBJ1-6 | TRBV29-1 | TGCAGCGTTCGTCTTGGGGCAGATAATTCACCCCTCCACTTT | CSVRLGADNSPLHF
. | 11 | . | TRBJ2-7 | TRBV7-9 | TGTGCCAGCAGCTTACTTAGTGAGCAGTACTTC | CASSLLSEQYF
. | 15 | TRBD2 | TRBJ2-7 | TRBV7-2 | TGTGCCAGCAACCCCCTAGCGGGGGTACCCTACGAGCAGTACTTC | CASNPLAGVPYEQYF
. | 14 | . | TRBJ1-5 | TRBV9 | TGTGCCAGCAGCCCCAGACAGGATAATCAGCCCCAGCATTTT | CASSPRQDNQPQHF
. | 16 | TRBD1 | TRBJ1-5 | TRBV4-1 | TGCGCCAGCAGCCATCCACAGGGGGCCCTTTTTCAGCCCCAGCATTTT | CASSHPQGALFQPQHF
. | 15 | TRBD2 | TRBJ2-3 | TRBV29-1 | TGCAGCGTTACTGATACTAGCGTAAGCACAGATACGCAGTATTTT | CSVTDTSVSTDTQYF
. | 14 | . | TRBJ2-1 | TRBV2 | TGTGCCAGGGGGGGGACAGGTTTTTTCAATGAGCAGTTCTTC | CARGGTGFFNEQFF